The text below deals with one T cell receptor (beta chain). The data derive from a study of blood T cell repertoires in COVID-19. Study overall: Samples came from the United States, Italy and Spain, spanning acute and convalescent COVID-19. PBMCs, B-cell-depleted T cells, or T cells were the source of the cDNA or gDNA that made up the material.

The CDR3 extends over 14 amino acids. Trimming removed 7 bases from V and 2 bases from J; junction bases left unmatched: 6. Germline V lookup: CDR1 MNHEY, CDR2 SVGAGI. How the authors handled the data: How many nucleated cells were present was estimated from reference gene primer amplification. Data came from immunoSEQ multiplex PCR; TCRdb stores just in-frame clones and leaves some out. For V, J and clone size, that table is used; D and trimming come from the DNA. Of 65,000 to 95,000 clones in the sample, about 70% were seen once. This clonotype was sampled from a man aged 45-65 years with active or convalescent COVID-19. The sample comprised peripheral blood. This chain links TRBV6-5 with TRBJ2-7; 9 bases are shared with TRBD1. The CDR3 nucleotides are TGTGCCAGCATTCCGGGACAGGGAACCTACGAGCAGTACTTC. Translated, it gives CASIPGQGTYEQYF.